Listed below are T cell receptor beta chains from one sample, sequenced in a study of somatic mutations in cytotoxic T cells in rheumatoid arthritis. The data were produced by immunoSEQ multiplex PCR, yet TCRdb's version contains in-frame clones alone and is incomplete. The sample lists about 17,000 clones; 70% to 80% were seen once. Material for sequencing was CD8+ T cells sorted from blood. The origin of the receptors is an adult with rheumatoid arthritis. The CDR3 runs from the conserved cysteine through the conserved F or W. Each record gives: J gene, D gene, V gene, clone size, CDR3 DNA, CDR3 protein. D genes are given only for firm matches. Not all rows give a size; the values are once, few, many and, for expanded clones, a class.

TRBJ2-3	TRBD2	TRBV11-2	-	TGTGCCAGCAGCTTAGCGGGGGGGCCCCCAGATACGCAGTATTTT	CASSLAGGPPDTQYF
TRBJ2-5	-	TRBV7-6	-	TGTGCCAGCAGCTTGAGACTAGGGTTTTCTGAGACCCAGTACTTC	CASSLRLGFSETQYF
TRBJ1-1	-	TRBV5-1	-	TGCGCCAGCAGCTTGACGAGGGGCGGACAGACTGAAGCTTTCTTT	CASSLTRGGQTEAFF
TRBJ2-7	-	TRBV9	few	TGTGCCAGCAGCCCGCCGACAACCACTAACGAGCAGTACTTC	CASSPPTTTNEQYF
TRBJ1-1	-	TRBV15	-	TGTGCCACCAGCAGAGCCCGGACGGCTAGAAGAGGGTCAGTCAACACTGAAGCTTTCTTT	CATSRARTARRGSVNTEAFF
TRBJ2-7	TRBD2	TRBV6-1	-	TGTGCCAGCAAGCCAGCGGGGGGCTTCTACGAGCAGTACTTC	CASKPAGGFYEQYF
TRBJ2-1	-	TRBV9	once	TGTGCCAGCAGCGTACAACCGGATCGGTCCTACAATGAGCAGTTCTTC	CASSVQPDRSYNEQFF
TRBJ1-1	-	TRBV5-8	-	TGTGCCAGCAGCCCGCCACAGTTGAACACTGAAGCTTTCTTT	CASSPPQLNTEAFF
TRBJ2-1	-	TRBV7-9	-	TGTGCCAGCAGCTTAGTAAGGGACAACGAGCAGTTCTTC	CASSLVRDNEQFF
TRBJ2-1	TRBD2	TRBV19	-	TGTGCCAGTAGCAACCGGACTAGCGGCAATGAGCAGTTCTTC	CASSNRTSGNEQFF
TRBJ2-2	TRBD1	TRBV5-4	-	TGTGCCAGCAGCAGACAGGGTTTTAACGGGGAGCTGTTTTTT	CASSRQGFNGELFF
TRBJ2-6	-	TRBV15	-	TGTGCCACCAGCCAATACAAGGCCTCTGGGGCCAACGTCCTGACTTTC	CATSQYKASGANVLTF
TRBJ2-2	-	TRBV11-2	medium-sized	TGTGCCAGCAGCTCTAGCGCCTTTTCTAACACCGGGGAGCTGTTTTTT	CASSSSAFSNTGELFF
TRBJ2-5	TRBD2	TRBV7-2	-	TGTGCCAGCAGTGCGGGGGTGATCCAGTACTTC	CASSAGVIQYF
TRBJ2-7	-	TRBV4-1	-	TGCGCCAGCAGCCCCGACAGGATCTACGAGCAGTACTTC	CASSPDRIYEQYF
TRBJ2-7	TRBD2	TRBV13	-	TGTGCCAGCAGCCTCGCCCCTACTAGCGGGGGGGCTATTTCTAACGAGCAGTACTTC	CASSLAPTSGGAISNEQYF
TRBJ1-2	-	TRBV7-8	-	TGTGCCAGCAGCTTAGCGCATCGGGGCTATGGCTACACCTTC	CASSLAHRGYGYTF
TRBJ2-5	-	TRBV4-2	-	TGTGCCAGCAGTGACGATGGGGAGGGGGAAGAGACCCAGTACTTC	CASSDDGEGEETQYF
TRBJ2-7	TRBD1	TRBV11-2	-	TGTGCCAGCAGCTTAGTTTCTGCTGGGACAGTGGGCTCCTACGAGCAGTACTTC	CASSLVSAGTVGSYEQYF
TRBJ2-7	-	TRBV7-9	once	TGTGCCAGCAGCCTTCCGGGTGGCGAGCAGTACTTC	CASSLPGGEQYF
TRBJ1-5	-	TRBV27	-	TGTGCCAGCAGTTTGTTGGGGGGCAGGGATGGCAATCAGCCCCAGCATTTT	CASSLLGGRDGNQPQHF
TRBJ1-5	-	TRBV5-5	-	TGTGCCAGCAGCTCAGGGGTGGGCAATCAGCCCCAGCATTTT	CASSSGVGNQPQHF